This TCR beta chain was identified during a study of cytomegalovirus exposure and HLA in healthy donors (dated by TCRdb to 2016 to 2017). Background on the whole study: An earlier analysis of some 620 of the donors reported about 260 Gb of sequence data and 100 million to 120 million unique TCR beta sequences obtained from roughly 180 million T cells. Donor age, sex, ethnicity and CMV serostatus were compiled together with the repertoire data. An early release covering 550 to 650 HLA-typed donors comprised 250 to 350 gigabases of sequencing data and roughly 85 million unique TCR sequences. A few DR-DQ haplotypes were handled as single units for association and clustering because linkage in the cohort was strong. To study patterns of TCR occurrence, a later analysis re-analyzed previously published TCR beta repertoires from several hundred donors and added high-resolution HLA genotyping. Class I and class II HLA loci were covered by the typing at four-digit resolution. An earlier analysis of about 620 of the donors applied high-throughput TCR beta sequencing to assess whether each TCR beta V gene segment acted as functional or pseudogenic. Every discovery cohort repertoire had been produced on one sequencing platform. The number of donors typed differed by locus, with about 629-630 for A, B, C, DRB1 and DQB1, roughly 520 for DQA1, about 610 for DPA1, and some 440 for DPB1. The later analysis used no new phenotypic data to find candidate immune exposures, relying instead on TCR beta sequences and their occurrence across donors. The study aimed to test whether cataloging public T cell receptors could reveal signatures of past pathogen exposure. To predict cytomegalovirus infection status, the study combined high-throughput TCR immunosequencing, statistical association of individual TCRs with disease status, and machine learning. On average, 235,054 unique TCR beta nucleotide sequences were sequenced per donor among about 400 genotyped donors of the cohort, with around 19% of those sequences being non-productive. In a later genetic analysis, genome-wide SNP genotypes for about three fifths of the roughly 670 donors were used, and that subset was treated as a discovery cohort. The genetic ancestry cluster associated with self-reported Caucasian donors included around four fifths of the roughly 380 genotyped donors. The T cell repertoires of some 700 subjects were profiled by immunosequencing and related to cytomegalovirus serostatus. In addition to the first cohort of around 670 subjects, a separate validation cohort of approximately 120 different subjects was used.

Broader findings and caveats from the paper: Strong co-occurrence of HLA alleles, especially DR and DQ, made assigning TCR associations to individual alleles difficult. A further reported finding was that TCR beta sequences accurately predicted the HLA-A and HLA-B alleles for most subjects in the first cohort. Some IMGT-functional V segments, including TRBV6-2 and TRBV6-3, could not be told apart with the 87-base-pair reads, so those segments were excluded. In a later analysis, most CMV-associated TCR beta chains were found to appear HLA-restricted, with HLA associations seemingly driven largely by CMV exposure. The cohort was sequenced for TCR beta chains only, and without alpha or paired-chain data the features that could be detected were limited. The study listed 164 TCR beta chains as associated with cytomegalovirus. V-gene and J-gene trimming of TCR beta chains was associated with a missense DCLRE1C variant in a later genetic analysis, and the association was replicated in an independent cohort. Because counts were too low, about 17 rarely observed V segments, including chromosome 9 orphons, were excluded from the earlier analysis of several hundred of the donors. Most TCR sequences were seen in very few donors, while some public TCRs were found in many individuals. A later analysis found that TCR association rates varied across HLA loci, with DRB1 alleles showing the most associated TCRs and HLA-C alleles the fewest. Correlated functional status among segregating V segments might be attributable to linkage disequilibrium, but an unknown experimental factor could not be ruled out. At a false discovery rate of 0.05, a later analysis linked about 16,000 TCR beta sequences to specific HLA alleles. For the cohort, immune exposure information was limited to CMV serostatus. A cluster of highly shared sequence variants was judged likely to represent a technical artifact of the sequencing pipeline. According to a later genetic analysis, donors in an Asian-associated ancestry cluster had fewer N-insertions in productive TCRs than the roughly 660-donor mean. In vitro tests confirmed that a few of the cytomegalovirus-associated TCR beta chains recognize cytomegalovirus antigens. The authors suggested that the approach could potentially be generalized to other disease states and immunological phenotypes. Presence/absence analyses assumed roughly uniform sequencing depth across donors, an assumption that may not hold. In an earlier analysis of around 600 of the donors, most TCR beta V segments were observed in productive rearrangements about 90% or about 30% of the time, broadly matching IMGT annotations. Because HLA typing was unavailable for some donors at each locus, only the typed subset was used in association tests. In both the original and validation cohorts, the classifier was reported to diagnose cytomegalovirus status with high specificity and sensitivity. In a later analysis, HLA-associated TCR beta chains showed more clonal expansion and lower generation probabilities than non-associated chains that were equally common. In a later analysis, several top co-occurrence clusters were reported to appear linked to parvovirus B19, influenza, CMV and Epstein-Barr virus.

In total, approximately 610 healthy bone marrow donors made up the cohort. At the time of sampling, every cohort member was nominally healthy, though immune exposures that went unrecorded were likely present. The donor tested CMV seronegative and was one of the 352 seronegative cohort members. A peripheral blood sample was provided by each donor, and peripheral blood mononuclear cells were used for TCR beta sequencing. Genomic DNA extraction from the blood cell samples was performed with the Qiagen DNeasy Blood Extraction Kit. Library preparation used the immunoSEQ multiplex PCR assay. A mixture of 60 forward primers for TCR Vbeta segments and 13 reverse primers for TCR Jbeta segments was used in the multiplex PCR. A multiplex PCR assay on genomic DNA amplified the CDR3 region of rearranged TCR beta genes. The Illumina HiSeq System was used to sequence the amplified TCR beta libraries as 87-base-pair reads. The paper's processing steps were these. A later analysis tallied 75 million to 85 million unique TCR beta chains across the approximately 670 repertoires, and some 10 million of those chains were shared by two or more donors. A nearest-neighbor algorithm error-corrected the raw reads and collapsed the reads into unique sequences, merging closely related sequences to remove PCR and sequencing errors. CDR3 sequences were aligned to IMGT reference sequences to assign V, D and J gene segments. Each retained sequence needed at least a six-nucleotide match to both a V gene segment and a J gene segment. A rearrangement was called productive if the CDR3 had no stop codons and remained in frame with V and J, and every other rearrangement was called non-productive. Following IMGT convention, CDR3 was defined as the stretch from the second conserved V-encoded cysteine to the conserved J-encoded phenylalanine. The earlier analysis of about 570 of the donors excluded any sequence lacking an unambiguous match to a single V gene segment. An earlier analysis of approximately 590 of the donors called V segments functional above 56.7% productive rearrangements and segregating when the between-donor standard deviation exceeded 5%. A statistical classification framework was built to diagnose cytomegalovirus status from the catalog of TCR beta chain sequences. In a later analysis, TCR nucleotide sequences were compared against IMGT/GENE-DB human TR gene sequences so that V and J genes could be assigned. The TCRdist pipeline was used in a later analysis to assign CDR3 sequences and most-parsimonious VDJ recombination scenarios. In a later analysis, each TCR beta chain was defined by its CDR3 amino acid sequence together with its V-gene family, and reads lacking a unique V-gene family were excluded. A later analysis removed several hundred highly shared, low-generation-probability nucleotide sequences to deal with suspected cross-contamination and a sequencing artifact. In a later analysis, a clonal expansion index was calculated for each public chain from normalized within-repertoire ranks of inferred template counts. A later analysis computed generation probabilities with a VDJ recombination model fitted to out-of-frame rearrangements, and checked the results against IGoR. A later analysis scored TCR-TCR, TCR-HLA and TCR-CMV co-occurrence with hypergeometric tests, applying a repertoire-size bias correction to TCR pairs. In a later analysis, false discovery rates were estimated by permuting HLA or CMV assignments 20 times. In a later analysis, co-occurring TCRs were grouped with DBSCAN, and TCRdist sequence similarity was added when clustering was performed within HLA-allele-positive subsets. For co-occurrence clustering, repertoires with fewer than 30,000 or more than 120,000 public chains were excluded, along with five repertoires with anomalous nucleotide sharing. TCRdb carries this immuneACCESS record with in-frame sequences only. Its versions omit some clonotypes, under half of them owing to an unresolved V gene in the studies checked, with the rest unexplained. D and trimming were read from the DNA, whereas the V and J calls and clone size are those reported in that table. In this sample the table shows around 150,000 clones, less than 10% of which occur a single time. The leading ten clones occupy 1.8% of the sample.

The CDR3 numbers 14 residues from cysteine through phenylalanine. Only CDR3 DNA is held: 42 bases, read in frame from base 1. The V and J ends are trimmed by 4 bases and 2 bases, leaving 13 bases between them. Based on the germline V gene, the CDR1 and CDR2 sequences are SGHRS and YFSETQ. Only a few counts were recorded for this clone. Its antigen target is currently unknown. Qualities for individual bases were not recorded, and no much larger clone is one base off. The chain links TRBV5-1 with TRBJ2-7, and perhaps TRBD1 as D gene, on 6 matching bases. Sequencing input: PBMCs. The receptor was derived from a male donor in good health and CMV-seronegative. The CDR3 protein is CASSVQGAAYEQYF. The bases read TGCGCCAGCAGCGTACAGGGTGCTGCCTACGAGCAGTACTTC.